This TCR beta chain stems from a study of blood T cells in healthy people across ages. Study summary: Template switching captured about one barcoded beta molecule per two T cells.

The CDR3 covers 16 residues. V lost 0 bases and J lost 6; bases outside the gene matches: 8. CDR1 MGHRA and CDR2 YSYEKL come from the germline V gene. Findings and limits, study-wide: Age showed a roughly linear inverse relationship with TCR beta diversity per million T cells. Conclusively comparing naive with antigen-experienced cells was impossible with unsorted PBMCs.

For the second PCR, which ran for about 6 to 11 cycles, a sample-barcoded 5' primer and a J-beta primer mix were used. Each CDR3 protein is one row after TCRdb ran MiXCR on the 5' RACE reads. Found here are about 620,000 distinct CDR3 sequences, approximately 21% of them singletons; the top ten hold under 4%. In regard to this clonotype: What it binds is not known.

The material sequenced was blood. The clonotype comes from a man aged 70 or older in good health. The genes are TRBV4-1 and TRBJ2-4; TRBD2 matches at 7 bases. The CDR3, as DNA: TGCGCCAGCAGCCAAGATCCGGCTAGCGGTGGAAACATTCAGTACTTC. Amino acid sequence: CASSQDPASGGNIQYF.